The source of this T cell receptor (beta chain) is a study of OX40 agonist ivuxolimab in advanced cancers. Study conclusions and caveats: Normalized expansion of T-cell clones was also low for some nonresponders.

Method: immunoSEQ multiplex PCR; TCRdb's copy keeps in-frame clones and lacks some. The table includes more than 70,000 clones, 70% to 90% detected once. With regard to this clone: Its antigen is unidentified.

Germline V gene sequence: CDR1 DFQATT, CDR2 SNEGSKA (reference sequence). The CDR3 covers 11 residues. Trimming removed 4 bases at V and 10 bases at J, with 11 bases between. This chain connects TRBV20-1 to TRBJ2-1, with a weak D call TRBD2 (6 bases). The input for sequencing was CD4+ or CD8+ T cells sorted from blood, taken in a trial of the OX40 agonist ivuxolimab. The TCR originated in an adult with an advanced solid tumor such as melanoma, head and neck, liver or kidney cancer. The CDR3 region has the DNA TGCAGTGCTAAAATGGCGGGAGAGCAGTTCTTC. Protein product: CSAKMAGEQFF.